This TCR beta chain was sequenced during a study of memory CD4+ T cells and cytomegalovirus serostatus. General study points: Of more than 150 reported CMV TCRbeta sequences, some 70 were found in memory CD4+ repertoires.

The sort gate was single viable CD3+CD4+CD8-CD45RO+ cells for memory CD4+ T cells. Sequenced by immunoSEQ multiplex PCR; TCRdb stores in-frame clones only, minus some. The table lists 61,000 or so clones, 80% of them singletons. To note about this clone: No antigen is known for it. Germline and junction disagree at one end, which may indicate a read error.

This CDR3 is 13 amino acids long. The germline V gene encodes CDR1 SSHAT and CDR2 FNYEAQ (reference sequence). Material for sequencing was memory CD4+ T cells from blood. V and J are TRBV7-7 and TRBJ1-1; D might be TRBD1 (5 bases). The receptor's source is an adult in good health and CMV-seronegative. Some clones in this sample may be carry-over from other donors' samples. As DNA, the CDR3 is TGTGCTAGCAGCTTACAGGAGAACACTGAAGCTTTCTTT. Translated: CASSLQENTEAFF.